Listed here are 25 T cell receptor beta chains from one sample, sequenced in a study of cytomegalovirus exposure and HLA in healthy donors. 13 Jbeta primers and 60 Vbeta primers were used for the PCR. The data were produced by immunoSEQ multiplex PCR, yet TCRdb's version contains in-frame clones alone and is incomplete. Altogether about 190,000 clones are present, approximately 85% being singletons, with the ten largest covering about 0.8%. Input material: PBMCs. The receptors here all came from a woman aged 18-29 years in good health and CMV-seronegative.

This chain links TRBV11-2 with TRBJ2-5, with D perhaps TRBD1 (5 bases). This CDR3 is built from 13 residues. The germline V gene encodes CDR1 SGHAT and CDR2 FQNNGV. The germline V and J ends were trimmed by 3 bases and 4 bases, with 9 bases remaining between them. In DNA, the CDR3 is TGTGCCAGCAGCTTTAGACAGCGAGAGACCCAGTACTTC. It specifies CASSFRQRETQYF.

The chain combines TRBV5-1 with TRBJ1-1; 9 nucleotides line up with TRBD1. This CDR3 is built from 17 residues. V shed 2 bases and J 8 bases; nucleotides not matched to a gene: 16. Germline CDR1 SGHRS, CDR2 YFSETQ. CDR3 DNA sequence: TGCGCCAGCAGCTTTGGGACAGGGCAAAACTTGGTTTTGGAAGCTTTCTTT. This codes for CASSFGTGQNLVLEAFF.

This chain links TRBV7-2 with TRBJ1-2; tentatively, D is TRBD1 (6 bases). Looked up from germline, CDR1 is SGHTA and CDR2 is FQGNSA. V dropped 1 base and J dropped 2 bases, with 8 bases sitting between them. The CDR3 consists of 14 residues. The CDR3 reads CASSLGGQNYGYTF. CDR3 DNA sequence: TGTGCCAGCAGCTTAGGAGGACAGAACTATGGCTACACCTTC.

The chain has TRBV19 and TRBJ2-5; TRBD2 agrees at 8 bases. Germline CDR1 LNHDA, CDR2 SQIVND (reference sequence). The length of the CDR3 is 15 residues. Trimming took 5 bases from V and 5 from J; bases not matched to a gene: 10. CDR3 sequence: CASSPRQLAGETQYF. In DNA, the CDR3 is TGTGCCAGTAGTCCCAGACAGTTAGCGGGGGAGACCCAGTACTTC.

The chain employs TRBV2 and TRBJ2-5; 9 bases line up with TRBD2. The CDR3 spans 15 residues. Trimming took 6 bases from V and 2 from J; bases not matched to a gene: 7. Germline CDR1 reads SNHLY; CDR2 reads FYNNEI. In DNA form, the CDR3 reads TGTGCCAGCAGGGAGACTAGCGGAAAACAAGAGACCCAGTACTTC. Amino acid sequence: CASRETSGKQETQYF.

The chain links TRBV25-1 to TRBJ2-7; a weak D match, TRBD1 (5 bases). The V end lost 10 bases, the J end lost 2 bases, and 12 bases lay between the germline ends. The CDR3 sequence is 12 residues long. Germline CDR1 reads MGHDK; CDR2 reads SYGVNS. The CDR3 nucleotides read TGTGCCACCGTGACAGATGCCTACGAGCAGTACTTC. Translating it yields CATVTDAYEQYF.

The V gene is TRBV5-5, the J gene TRBJ1-4, with D maybe TRBD1 (6 bases). This CDR3 region has 15 residues. Germline CDR1 and CDR2: SGHKS and YYEKEE (reference sequence). Trimming shortened V by 1 base and J by 2 bases, and 9 bases separated the two germline ends. The CDR3 nucleotides read TGTGCCAGCAGCTTGCTGGGGGCGACTAATGAAAAACTGTTTTTT. Its translation: CASSLLGATNEKLFF.

The J gene is TRBJ1-1, the V gene TRBV11-2; the D is unclear. Deletions cut 5 bases from V and 4 bases from J, with 17 bases between. Germline V gene lookup returns CDR1 SGHAT and CDR2 FQNNGV. CDR3 length: 15 residues. CDR3 nucleotides: TGTGCCAGCAGCCATGAATTAAGCCTGAGCACTGAAGCTTTCTTT. Its protein product is CASSHELSLSTEAFF.

V and J are TRBV5-4 and TRBJ2-3; 8 bases are shared with TRBD2. Germline V lookup: CDR1 SGHNT, CDR2 YYREEE (reference sequence). The junction had 7 bases not matched to a gene; V was cut back by 7 bases and J by 3 bases. This CDR3 has 14 amino acids. In nucleotides, the CDR3 is TGTGCCAGCGGAGGCGGGGGGACGACAGATACGCAGTATTTT. Its translation: CASGGGGTTDTQYF.

The rearrangement uses TRBV7-2 and TRBJ1-1; D is possibly TRBD1 (5 bases). The V gene's germline CDR1 is SGHTA and CDR2 FQGNSA. Trimming cost V 1 base and J 0 bases, with 9 bases left between them. CDR3 length: 15 amino acids. The CDR3 DNA reads as TGTGCCAGCAGCTTAGTGACAGACATGAACACTGAAGCTTTCTTT. Translation: CASSLVTDMNTEAFF. The full variable domain, rest sourced from reference TRBV7-2 and TRBJ1-1, is GAGVSQSPSNKVTEKGKDVELRCDPISGHTALYWYRQSLGQGLEFLIYFQGNSAPDKSGLPSDRFSAERTGGSVSTLTIQRTQQEDSAVYLCASSLVTDMNTEAFFGQGTRLTVV.

This clone was counted once. The chain combines TRBV9 with TRBJ2-3; 11 positions match TRBD2. The CDR3 loop spans 17 amino acids. V gave up 0 bases and J gave up 2 bases; unmatched junction bases: 5. The V gene's germline CDR1 is SGDLS and CDR2 YYNGEE. CDR3 in amino acids: CASSVDLAGGNTDTQYF. The CDR3 DNA sequence: TGTGCCAGCAGCGTAGATTTAGCGGGGGGGAACACAGATACGCAGTATTTT.

The chain couples TRBV2 to TRBJ2-1; 8 nucleotides align to TRBD2. The CDR3 contains 16 residues. CDR1 SNHLY and CDR2 FYNNEI come from the germline V gene. Germline trimming cut 6 bases from V and 9 bases from J; bases unmatched to any gene: 16. CDR3 loop: CASRVGVTAGVGEQFF. The DNA for the CDR3 is TGTGCCAGCAGGGTGGGAGTCACAGCGGGAGTAGGTGAGCAGTTCTTC.

The chain links TRBV15 to TRBJ2-1; no firm D call. V was shortened by 1 base and J by 6 bases, with 7 bases between the two germline ends. This CDR3 comprises 13 residues. Germline V gene data show CDR1 as LNHNV and CDR2 as YYDKDF (reference sequence). The DNA for the CDR3 is TGTGCCACCAGCAGAGTGCGTCCCAATGAGCAGTTCTTC. It specifies CATSRVRPNEQFF.

V usage is TRBV28 and J usage is TRBJ2-3; D perhaps matches TRBD1 (7 bases). Germline CDR1 and CDR2: MDHEN and SYDVKM. The V end lost 3 bases, the J end lost 0 bases, and 10 bases lay between the germline ends. The CDR3 sequence is 15 residues long. The CDR3 protein is CASSFRGDSTDTQYF. Written as DNA, the CDR3 is TGTGCCAGCAGTTTCAGGGGGGACAGCACAGATACGCAGTATTTT.

CDR3 protein: CATSRDLGSQETQYF. In nucleotides, the CDR3 is TGTGCCACCAGCAGAGATCTAGGCAGCCAAGAGACCCAGTACTTC. The V gene is TRBV15, the J gene TRBJ2-5; the D is unclear. Germline V gene data show CDR1 as LNHNV and CDR2 as YYDKDF (reference sequence). V was cut by 0 bases and J by 1 base, with 9 bases left in between. The CDR3 length is 15 residues.

The V gene is TRBV7-2, the J gene TRBJ2-5; TRBD2 is a possible D gene (5 bases). The CDR3 is 15 amino acids. Germline V gene data show CDR1 as SGHTA and CDR2 as FQGNSA. The V end lost 5 bases, the J end lost 4 bases, and 17 bases lay between the germline ends. CDR3 nucleotide sequence: TGTGCCAGCAGCATCCCGCCGCGGGCCCGAGAGACCCAGTACTTC. Translation gives CASSIPPRARETQYF. The complete variable domain, with remaining parts taken from reference TRBV7-2 and TRBJ2-5, reads GAGVSQSPSNKVTEKGKDVELRCDPISGHTALYWYRQSLGQGLEFLIYFQGNSAPDKSGLPSDRFSAERTGGSVSTLTIQRTQQEDSAVYLCASSIPPRARETQYFGPGTRLLVL.

This chain uses TRBV28 with TRBJ1-5, with 7 bases that match TRBD1. The CDR3 sequence is 15 residues long. Looked up from germline, CDR1 is MDHEN and CDR2 is SYDVKM. The V gene end was trimmed by 6 bases and the J gene end by 3 bases; junction bases not matched to a gene: 8. CDR3 DNA sequence: TGTGCCAGCAGCGGCGACAGGGTCCCCAATCAGCCCCAGCATTTT. Translation gives CASSGDRVPNQPQHF.

V gene TRBV19 combines with J gene TRBJ2-5; 7 nucleotides agree with TRBD1. V shed 6 bases and J 5 bases; nucleotides not matched to a gene: 6. This CDR3 region has 13 residues. The germline V gene encodes CDR1 LNHDA and CDR2 SQIVND (reference sequence). The CDR3 is CASRTGWSETQYF. The CDR3 region has the DNA TGTGCCAGTAGGACAGGGTGGTCGGAGACCCAGTACTTC.

The rearrangement joins TRBV5-5 to TRBJ1-1; D not resolved. The V and J ends lost 2 bases and 3 bases respectively, with 8 bases between them. The CDR3 extends over 13 amino acids. The germline gives CDR1 SGHKS, CDR2 YYEKEE (reference sequence). The CDR3 protein is CASSFVEDTEAFF. DNA for the CDR3: TGTGCCAGCAGCTTTGTAGAGGACACTGAAGCTTTCTTT.

The chain recombines TRBV7-9 with TRBJ2-2, with D uncertain. Germline V gives CDR1 SEHNR, CDR2 FQNEAQ (reference sequence). V was cut by 3 bases and J by 4 bases, with 12 bases left in between. The CDR3 extends over 15 amino acids. The CDR3 is CASSFNEVGTGELFF. The CDR3 region has the DNA TGTGCCAGCAGCTTCAACGAGGTGGGCACCGGGGAGCTGTTTTTT.

This clone appeared a single time. The V gene is TRBV7-9, the J gene TRBJ2-3; maybe TRBD2 (5 bases). Germline V gene lookup returns CDR1 SEHNR and CDR2 FQNEAQ (reference sequence). This CDR3 has 16 residues. The V and J ends lost 5 bases and 0 bases respectively, with 15 bases between them. For the CDR3, the DNA is TGTGCCAGCAGCGGCGACCCGGGATTGAGCACAGATACGCAGTATTTT. It encodes CASSGDPGLSTDTQYF.

CDR3 sequence reads: CASSLGQAIYEQYF. The CDR3 DNA follows: TGTGCCAGCAGCTTAGGGCAGGCGATCTACGAGCAGTACTTC. This chain connects TRBV7-2 to TRBJ2-7; D is unclear. Germline values: CDR1 SGHTA, CDR2 FQGNSA. The CDR3 extends over 14 amino acids. Trimming pared 1 base from V and 3 bases from J, leaving 10 bases between.

V gene TRBV15 combines with J gene TRBJ2-5; 8 positions match TRBD1. The V gene's germline CDR1 is LNHNV and CDR2 YYDKDF (reference sequence). This CDR3 has 14 amino acids. V dropped 3 bases and J dropped 3; count of bases not matched to a gene: 3. The CDR3 DNA reads TGTGCCACCAGCAGGGACAGGGCAGAAGAGACCCAGTACTTC. It codes for CATSRDRAEETQYF. Together with reference TRBV15 and TRBJ2-5, the CDR3 gives the full variable domain: DAMVIQNPRYQVTQFGKPVTLSCSQTLNHNVMYWYQQKSSQAPKLLFHYYDKDFNNEADTPDNFQSRRPNTSFCFLDIRSPGLGDTAMYLCATSRDRAEETQYFGPGTRLLVL.

V usage is TRBV2 and J usage is TRBJ2-1; possible D gene TRBD2, 5 bases. This CDR3 is 16 amino acids long. V shed 6 bases and J shed 8 bases, with 23 bases lying between them. The germline V gene has CDR1 SNHLY and CDR2 FYNNEI. The CDR3 protein is CASSGNRGVLNYEQFF. DNA of the CDR3: TGTGCCAGCAGCGGTAATCGGGGAGTTCTAAACTATGAGCAGTTCTTC.

This sequence joins TRBV5-1 and TRBJ1-2, with 7 bases fitting TRBD1. The CDR3 runs 15 residues. V lost 4 bases, J lost 6 bases, and 12 bases stayed unmatched. CDR1 SGHRS and CDR2 YFSETQ come from the germline V gene. The CDR3 spells CASSATGAQVNGYTF. CDR3 coding DNA: TGCGCCAGCAGCGCTACAGGGGCGCAGGTGAATGGCTACACCTTC. The full variable domain, rest sourced from reference TRBV5-1 and TRBJ1-2, is KAGVTQTPRYLIKTRGQQVTLSCSPISGHRSVSWYQQTPGQGLQFLFEYFSETQRNKGNFPGRFSGRQFSNSRSEMNVSTLELGDSALYLCASSATGAQVNGYTFGSGTRLTVV.